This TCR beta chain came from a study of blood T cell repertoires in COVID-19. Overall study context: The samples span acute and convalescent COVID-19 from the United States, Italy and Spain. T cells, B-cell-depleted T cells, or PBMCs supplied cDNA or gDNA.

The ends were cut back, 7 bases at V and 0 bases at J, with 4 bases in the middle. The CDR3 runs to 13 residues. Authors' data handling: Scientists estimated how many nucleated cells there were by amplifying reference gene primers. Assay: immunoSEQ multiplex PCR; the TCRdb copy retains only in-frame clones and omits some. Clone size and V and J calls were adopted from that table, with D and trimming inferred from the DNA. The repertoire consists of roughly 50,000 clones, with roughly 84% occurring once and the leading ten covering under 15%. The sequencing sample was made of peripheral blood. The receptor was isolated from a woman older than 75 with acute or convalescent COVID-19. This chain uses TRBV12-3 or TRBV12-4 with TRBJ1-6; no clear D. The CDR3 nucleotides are TGTGCCAGCAAATACTCCTATAATTCACCCCTCCACTTT. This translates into CASKYSYNSPLHF.